This T cell receptor (beta chain) was sequenced during a study of blood T cell repertoires in COVID-19. Background on the study: Whether acute or convalescent, the COVID-19 samples came from the United States, Italy and Spain.

Some clones are missing from TCRdb's copy, which holds only in-frame ones; the method was immunoSEQ multiplex PCR. Of 150,000 to 200,000 clones in the sample, around 91% were seen once. Clinical histories supplied by participants themselves formed the basis of cohort assignment. The CDR3 extends over 14 amino acids. Trimming took 3 bases from V and 8 from J, leaving 17 bases between them. The germline V gene encodes CDR1 SGDLS and CDR2 YYNGEE. This clonotype was obtained from a woman aged 18-30 years who had recovered from COVID-19. Sequencing was done on a sample of PBMCs or T cells enriched from blood (not recorded which). The chain has TRBV9 and TRBJ1-1; D gene uncertain. For the CDR3, the DNA is TGTGCCAGCAGCGAATCGATTGGCGGCCTAGAAGCTTTCTTT. Its protein is CASSESIGGLEAFF.